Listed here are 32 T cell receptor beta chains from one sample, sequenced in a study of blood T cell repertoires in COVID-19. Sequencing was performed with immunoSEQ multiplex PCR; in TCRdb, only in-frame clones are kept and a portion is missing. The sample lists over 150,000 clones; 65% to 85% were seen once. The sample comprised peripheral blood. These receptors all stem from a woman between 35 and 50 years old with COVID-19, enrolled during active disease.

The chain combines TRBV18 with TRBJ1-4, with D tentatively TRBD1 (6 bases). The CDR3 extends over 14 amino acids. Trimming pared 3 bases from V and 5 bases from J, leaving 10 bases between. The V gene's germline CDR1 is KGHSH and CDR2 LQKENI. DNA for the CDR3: TGTGCCAGCTCACCTGGACAGTACAATGAAAAACTGTTTTTT. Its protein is CASSPGQYNEKLFF. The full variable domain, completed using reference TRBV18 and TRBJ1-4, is NAGVMQNPRHLVRRRGQEARLRCSPMKGHSHVYWYRQLPEEGLKFMVYLQKENIIDESGMPKERFSAEFPKEGPSILRIQQVVRGDSAAYFCASSPGQYNEKLFFGSGTQLSVL.

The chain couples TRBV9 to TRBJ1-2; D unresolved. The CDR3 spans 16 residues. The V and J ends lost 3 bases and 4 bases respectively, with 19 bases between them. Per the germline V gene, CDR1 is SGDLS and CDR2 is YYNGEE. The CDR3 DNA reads TGTGCCAGCAGCGGTTCCCCGATCACGGTCCTCTATGGCTACACCTTC. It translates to CASSGSPITVLYGYTF.

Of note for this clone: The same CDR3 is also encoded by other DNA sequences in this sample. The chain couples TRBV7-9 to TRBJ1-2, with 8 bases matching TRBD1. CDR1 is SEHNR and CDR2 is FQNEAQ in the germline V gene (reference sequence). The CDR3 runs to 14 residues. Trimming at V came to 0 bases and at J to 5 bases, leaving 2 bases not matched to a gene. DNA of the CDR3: TGTGCCAGCAGCTTAGCAGGACAGGGATATGGCTACACCTTC. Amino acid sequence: CASSLAGQGYGYTF.

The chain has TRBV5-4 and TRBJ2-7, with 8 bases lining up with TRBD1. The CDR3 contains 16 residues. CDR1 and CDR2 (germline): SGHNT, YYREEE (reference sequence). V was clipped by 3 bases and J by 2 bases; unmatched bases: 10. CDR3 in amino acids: CASSSYRGSRAYEQYF. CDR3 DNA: TGTGCCAGCAGCTCGTACAGGGGGTCCAGAGCCTACGAGCAGTACTTC.

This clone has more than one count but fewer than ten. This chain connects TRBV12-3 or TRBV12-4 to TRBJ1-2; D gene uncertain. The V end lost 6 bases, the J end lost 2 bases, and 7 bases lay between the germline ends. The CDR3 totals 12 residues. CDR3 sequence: CASSRQNYGYTF. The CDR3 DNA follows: TGTGCCAGCAGCAGGCAGAACTATGGCTACACCTTC.

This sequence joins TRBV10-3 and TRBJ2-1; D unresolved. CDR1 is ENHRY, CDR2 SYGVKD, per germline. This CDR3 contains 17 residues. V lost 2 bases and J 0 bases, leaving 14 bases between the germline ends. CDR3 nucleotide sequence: TGTGCCATCAGTGAGCACTACCCCGAGAGCTCCTACAATGAGCAGTTCTTC. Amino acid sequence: CAISEHYPESSYNEQFF.

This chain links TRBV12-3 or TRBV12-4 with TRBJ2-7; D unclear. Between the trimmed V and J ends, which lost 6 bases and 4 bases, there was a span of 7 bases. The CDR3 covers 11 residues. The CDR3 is CASSRTYEQYF. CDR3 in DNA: TGTGCCAGCAGCCGCACTTACGAGCAGTACTTC.

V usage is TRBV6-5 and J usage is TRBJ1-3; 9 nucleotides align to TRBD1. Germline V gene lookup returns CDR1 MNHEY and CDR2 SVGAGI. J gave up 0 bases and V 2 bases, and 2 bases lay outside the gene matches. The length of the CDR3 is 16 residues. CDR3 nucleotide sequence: TGTGCCAGCAGTTACACGGGACAGGGCTCTGGAAACACCATATATTTT. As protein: CASSYTGQGSGNTIYF.

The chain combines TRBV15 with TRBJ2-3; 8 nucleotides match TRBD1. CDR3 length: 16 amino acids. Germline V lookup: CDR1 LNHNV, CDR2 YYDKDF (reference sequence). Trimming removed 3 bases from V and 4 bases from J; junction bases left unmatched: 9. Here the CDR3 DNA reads TGTGCCACCAGCAGGGGGAAAGGACAGGGCCCAGATACGCAGTATTTT. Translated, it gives CATSRGKGQGPDTQYF.

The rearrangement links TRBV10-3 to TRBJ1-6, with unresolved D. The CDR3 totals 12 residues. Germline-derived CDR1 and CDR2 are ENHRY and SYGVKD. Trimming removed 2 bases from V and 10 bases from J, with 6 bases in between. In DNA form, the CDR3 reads TGTGCCATCAGTGAGAGACTCTCACCCCTCCACTTT. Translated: CAISERLSPLHF.

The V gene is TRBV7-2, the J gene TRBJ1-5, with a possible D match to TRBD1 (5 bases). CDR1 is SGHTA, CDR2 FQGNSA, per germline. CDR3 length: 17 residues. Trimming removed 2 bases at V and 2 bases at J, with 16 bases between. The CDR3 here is CASSLTPAGTRNQPQHF. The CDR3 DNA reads TGTGCCAGCAGCTTAACCCCGGCAGGGACTCGCAATCAGCCCCAGCATTTT. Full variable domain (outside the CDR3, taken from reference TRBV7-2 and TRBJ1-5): GAGVSQSPSNKVTEKGKDVELRCDPISGHTALYWYRQSLGQGLEFLIYFQGNSAPDKSGLPSDRFSAERTGGSVSTLTIQRTQQEDSAVYLCASSLTPAGTRNQPQHFGDGTRLSIL.

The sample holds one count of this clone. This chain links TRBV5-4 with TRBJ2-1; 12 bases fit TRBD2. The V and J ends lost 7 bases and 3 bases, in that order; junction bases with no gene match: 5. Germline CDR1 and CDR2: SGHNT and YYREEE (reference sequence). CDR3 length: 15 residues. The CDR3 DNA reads TGTGCCAGCGAGACTAGCGGGAGTGTCTACAATGAGCAGTTCTTC. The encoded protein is CASETSGSVYNEQFF. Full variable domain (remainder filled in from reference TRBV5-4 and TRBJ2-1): ETGVTQSPTHLIKTRGQQVTLRCSSQSGHNTVSWYQQALGQGPQFIFQYYREEENGRGNFPPRFSGLQFPNYSSELNVNALELDDSALYLCASETSGSVYNEQFFGPGTRLTVL.

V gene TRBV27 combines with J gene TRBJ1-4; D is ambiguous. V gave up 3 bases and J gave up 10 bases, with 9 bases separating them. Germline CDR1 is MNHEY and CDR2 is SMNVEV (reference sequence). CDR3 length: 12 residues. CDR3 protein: CASSFRGGKLFF. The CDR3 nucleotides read TGTGCCAGCAGTTTTCGCGGTGGAAAACTGTTTTTT.

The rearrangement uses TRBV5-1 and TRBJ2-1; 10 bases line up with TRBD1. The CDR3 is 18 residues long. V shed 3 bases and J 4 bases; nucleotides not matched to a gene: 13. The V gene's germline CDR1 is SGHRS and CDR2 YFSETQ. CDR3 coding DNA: TGCGCCAGCAGCTCTTCTCTATTCGACAGGGGGCTTTACAATGAGCAGTTCTTC. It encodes CASSSSLFDRGLYNEQFF.

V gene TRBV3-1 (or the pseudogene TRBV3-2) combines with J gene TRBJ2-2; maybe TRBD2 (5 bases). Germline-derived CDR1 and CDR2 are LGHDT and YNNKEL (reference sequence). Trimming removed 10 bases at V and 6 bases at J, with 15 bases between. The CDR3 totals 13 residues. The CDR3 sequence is CAIRGPFSGELFF. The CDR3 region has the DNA TGTGCCATCCGGGGTCCGTTTTCCGGGGAGCTGTTTTTT.

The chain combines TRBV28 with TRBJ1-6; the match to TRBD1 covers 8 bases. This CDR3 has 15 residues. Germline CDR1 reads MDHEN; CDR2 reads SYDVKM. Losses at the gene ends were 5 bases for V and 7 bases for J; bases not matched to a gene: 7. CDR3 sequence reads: CASSIRTGGNSPLHF. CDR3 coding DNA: TGTGCCAGCAGTATCCGCACAGGGGGAAATTCACCCCTCCACTTT.

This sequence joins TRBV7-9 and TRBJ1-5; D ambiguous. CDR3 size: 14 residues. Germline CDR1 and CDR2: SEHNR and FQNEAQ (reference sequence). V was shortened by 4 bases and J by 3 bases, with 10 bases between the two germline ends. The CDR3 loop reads CASSSSGSNQPQHF. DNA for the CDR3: TGTGCCAGCAGCTCTAGCGGCTCCAATCAGCCCCAGCATTTT.

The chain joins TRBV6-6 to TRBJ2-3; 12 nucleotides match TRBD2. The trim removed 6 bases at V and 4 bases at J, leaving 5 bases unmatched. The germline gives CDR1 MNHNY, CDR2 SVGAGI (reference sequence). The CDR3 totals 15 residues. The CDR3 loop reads CASSPSGGVADTQYF. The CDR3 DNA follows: TGTGCCAGCAGCCCTAGCGGGGGGGTCGCAGATACGCAGTATTTT.

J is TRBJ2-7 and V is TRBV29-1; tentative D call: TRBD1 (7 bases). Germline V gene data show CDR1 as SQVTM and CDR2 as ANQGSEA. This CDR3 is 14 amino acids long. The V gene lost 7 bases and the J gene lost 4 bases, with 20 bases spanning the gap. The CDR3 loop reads CSAGGAGGSYEQYF. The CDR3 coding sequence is TGCAGCGCCGGGGGTGCAGGGGGATCTTACGAGCAGTACTTC.

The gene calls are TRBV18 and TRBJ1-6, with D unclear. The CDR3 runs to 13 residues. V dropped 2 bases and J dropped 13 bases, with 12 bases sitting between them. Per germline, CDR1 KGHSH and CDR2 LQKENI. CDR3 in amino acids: CASSPGQLVPLHF. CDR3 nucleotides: TGTGCCAGCTCACCAGGGCAACTTGTCCCCCTCCACTTT.

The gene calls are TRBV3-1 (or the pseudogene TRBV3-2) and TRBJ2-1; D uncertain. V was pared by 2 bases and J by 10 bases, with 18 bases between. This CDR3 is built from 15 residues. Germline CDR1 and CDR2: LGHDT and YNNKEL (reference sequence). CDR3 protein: CASSQPGLLRGEQFF. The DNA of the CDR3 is TGTGCCAGCAGCCAACCGGGTCTATTAAGAGGCGAGCAGTTCTTC.

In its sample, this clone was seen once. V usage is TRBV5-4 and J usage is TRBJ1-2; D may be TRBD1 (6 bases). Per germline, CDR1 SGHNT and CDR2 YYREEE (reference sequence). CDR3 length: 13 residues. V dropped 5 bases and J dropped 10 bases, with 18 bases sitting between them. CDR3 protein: CASSLPLGALYTF. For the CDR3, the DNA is TGTGCCAGCAGTCTACCATTGGGGGCCCTCTACACCTTC.

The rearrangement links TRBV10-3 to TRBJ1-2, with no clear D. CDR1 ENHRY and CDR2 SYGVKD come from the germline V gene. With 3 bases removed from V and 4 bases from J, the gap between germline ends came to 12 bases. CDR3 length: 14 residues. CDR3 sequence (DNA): TGTGCCATCAGTGATAACGGTCTTGGCTATGGCTACACCTTC. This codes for CAISDNGLGYGYTF.

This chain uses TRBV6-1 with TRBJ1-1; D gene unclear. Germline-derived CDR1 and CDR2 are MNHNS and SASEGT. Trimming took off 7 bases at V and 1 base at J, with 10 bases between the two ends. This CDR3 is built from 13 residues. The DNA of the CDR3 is TGTGCCAGCACCCCGAGAGGGAACACTGAAGCTTTCTTT. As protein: CASTPRGNTEAFF.

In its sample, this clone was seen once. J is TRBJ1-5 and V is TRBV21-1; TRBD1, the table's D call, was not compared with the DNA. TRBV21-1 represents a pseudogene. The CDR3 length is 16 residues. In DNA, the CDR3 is TGTGCCAGCAGCAAAGATTACAGGGTCCCCAATCAGCCCCAGCATTTT. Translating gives CASSKDYRVPNQPQHF.

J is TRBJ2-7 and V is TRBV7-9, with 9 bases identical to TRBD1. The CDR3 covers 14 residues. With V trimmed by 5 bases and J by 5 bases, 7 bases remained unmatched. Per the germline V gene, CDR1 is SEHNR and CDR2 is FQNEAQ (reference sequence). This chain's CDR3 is CASSVDRGGHEQYF. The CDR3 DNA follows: TGTGCCAGCAGCGTGGACAGGGGAGGTCACGAGCAGTACTTC.

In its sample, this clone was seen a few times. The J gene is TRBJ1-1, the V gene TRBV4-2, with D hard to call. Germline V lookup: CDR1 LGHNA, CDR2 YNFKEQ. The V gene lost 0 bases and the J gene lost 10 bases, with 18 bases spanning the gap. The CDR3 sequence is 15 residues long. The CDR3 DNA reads TGTGCCAGCAGCCAAGACGGGCCCTCAGGCGGGCGAGCTTTCTTT. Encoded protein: CASSQDGPSGGRAFF.

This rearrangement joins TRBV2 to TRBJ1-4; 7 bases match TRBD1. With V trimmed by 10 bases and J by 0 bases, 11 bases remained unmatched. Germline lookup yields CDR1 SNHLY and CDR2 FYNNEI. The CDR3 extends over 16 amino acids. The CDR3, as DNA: TGTGCCACCAGACAGGGAGCCCTTACAACTAATGAAAAACTGTTTTTT. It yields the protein CATRQGALTTNEKLFF.

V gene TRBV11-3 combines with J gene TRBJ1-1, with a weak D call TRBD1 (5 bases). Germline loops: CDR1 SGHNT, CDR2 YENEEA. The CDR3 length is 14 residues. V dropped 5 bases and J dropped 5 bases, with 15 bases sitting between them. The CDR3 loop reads CASSPGDGGTEAFF. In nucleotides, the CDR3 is TGTGCCAGCAGCCCCGGAGATGGGGGGACTGAAGCTTTCTTT.

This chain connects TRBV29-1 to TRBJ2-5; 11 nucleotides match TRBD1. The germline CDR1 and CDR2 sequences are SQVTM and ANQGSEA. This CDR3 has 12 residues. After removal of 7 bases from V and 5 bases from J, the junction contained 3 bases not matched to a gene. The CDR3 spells CSGGQGGETQYF. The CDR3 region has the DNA TGCAGCGGGGGACAGGGGGGTGAGACCCAGTACTTC.

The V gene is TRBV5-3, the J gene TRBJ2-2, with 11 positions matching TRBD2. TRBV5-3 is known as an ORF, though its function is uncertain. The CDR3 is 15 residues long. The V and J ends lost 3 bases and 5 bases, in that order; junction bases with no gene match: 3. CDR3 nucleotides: TGTGCCAGAAGCTCGGGGACTAGCGGTACCGGGGAGCTGTTTTTT. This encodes CARSSGTSGTGELFF.

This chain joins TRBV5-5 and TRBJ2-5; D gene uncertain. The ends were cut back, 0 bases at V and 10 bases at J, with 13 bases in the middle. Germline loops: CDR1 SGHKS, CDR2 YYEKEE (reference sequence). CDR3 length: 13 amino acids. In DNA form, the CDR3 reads TGTGCCAGCAGCTTGGCTGGCAGGATAGGCCAGTACTTC. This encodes CASSLAGRIGQYF.